This T cell receptor beta chain appears in the sequencing data of a study of T cell clones after liver transplantation. The repertoire was sequenced with immunoSEQ multiplex PCR; TCRdb's copy has only in-frame clones and lacks some. This sample has approximately 71,000 clones; over 90% occur once, and the top ten carry 0.75% to 1%. Deletions cut 5 bases from V and 3 bases from J, with 14 bases between. CDR1 is MNHEY and CDR2 is SVGAGI in the germline V gene. This CDR3 spans 14 amino acids. Comments on this clone: The sample carries other DNA sequences with the same CDR3.

The material sequenced was CD4+ T cells from blood, taken around 25 months after liver transplant. This clonotype originated in a human patient who received a liver transplant. Some T cells may be provided by the graft donor. V usage is TRBV6-5 and J usage is TRBJ2-7; D may correspond to TRBD1 or TRBD2 (5 bases each). CDR3 in DNA: TGTGCCAGCAGTCCCGGGACGGCGGGCTACGAGCAGTACTTC. The encoded protein is CASSPGTAGYEQYF.